This T cell receptor beta chain was obtained from a study of cytomegalovirus exposure and HLA in healthy donors. Notes on the study in general: Another analysis was done later, and it associated over 15,000 TCR beta sequences with HLA alleles at 0.05 false discovery rate.

Germline-derived CDR1 and CDR2 are SGHRS and YFSETQ. V shed 3 bases and J 0 bases; nucleotides not matched to a gene: 4. The CDR3 spans 15 residues. A multiplex PCR was run with 60 Vbeta primers and 13 Jbeta primers. Libraries were prepared by immunoSEQ multiplex PCR; TCRdb keeps only in-frame clonotypes and omits some of them. The listing records tens of thousands of clones. As to this clone: The antigen is not known.

The chain uses TRBV5-1 and TRBJ1-1; 8 bases fit TRBD1. The TCR was taken from a middle-aged man in good health and CMV-seronegative. Sequencing input: PBMCs. The CDR3 loop reads CASSSQGGLNTEAFF. The CDR3 nucleotides read TGCGCCAGCAGCTCACAGGGGGGCTTGAACACTGAAGCTTTCTTT. Filled out from reference TRBV5-1 and TRBJ1-1, the complete variable domain reads KAGVTQTPRYLIKTRGQQVTLSCSPISGHRSVSWYQQTPGQGLQFLFEYFSETQRNKGNFPGRFSGRQFSNSRSEMNVSTLELGDSALYLCASSSQGGLNTEAFFGQGTRLTVV.